This TCR beta chain was profiled in a study of T cell changes during pregnancy in multiple sclerosis. V trimming: 5 bases; J trimming: 6 bases; junction bases outside the gene matches: 9. The germline CDR1 and CDR2 sequences are SEHNR and FQNEAQ (reference sequence). The CDR3 loop spans 16 amino acids. Assay: immunoSEQ multiplex PCR; the TCRdb copy retains only in-frame clones and omits some. The table lists over 85,000 clones, 91% of them singletons, with less than 2% in the top ten. This chain uses TRBV7-9 with TRBJ2-3, with 12 positions matching TRBD2. The clonotype was recovered from a female donor in good health, enrolled as a control in a pregnancy study. Sequencing was performed on peripheral blood, taken after pregnancy. CDR3 sequence reads: CASSPLAGGPGDTQYF. The CDR3 DNA is TGTGCCAGCAGCCCCCTAGCGGGGGGGCCAGGGGATACGCAGTATTTT.